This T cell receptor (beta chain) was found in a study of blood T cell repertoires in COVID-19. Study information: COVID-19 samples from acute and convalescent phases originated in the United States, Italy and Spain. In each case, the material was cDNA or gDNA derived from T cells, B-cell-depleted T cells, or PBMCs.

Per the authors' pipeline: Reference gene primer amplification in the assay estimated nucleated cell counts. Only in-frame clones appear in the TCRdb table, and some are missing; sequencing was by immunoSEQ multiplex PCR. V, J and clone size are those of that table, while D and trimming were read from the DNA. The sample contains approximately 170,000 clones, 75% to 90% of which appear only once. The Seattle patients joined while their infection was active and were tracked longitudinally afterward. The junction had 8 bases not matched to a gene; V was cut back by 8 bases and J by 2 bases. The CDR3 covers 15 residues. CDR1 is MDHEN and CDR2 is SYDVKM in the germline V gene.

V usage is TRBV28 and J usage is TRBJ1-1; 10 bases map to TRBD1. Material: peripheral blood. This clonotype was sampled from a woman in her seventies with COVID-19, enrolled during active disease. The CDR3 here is CASSPTGGGNTEAFF. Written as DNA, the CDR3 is TGTGCCAGCTCCCCGACAGGGGGCGGTAACACTGAAGCTTTCTTT.